These 24 T cell receptor beta chains were all obtained from the same sample, sequenced in a study of tumor-infiltrating lymphocytes in primary liver carcinoma. The input was approximately 500 ng total RNA; TCR beta cDNA was made from it with a constant-region primer. The TCR beta library was amplified through three nested multiplex PCR rounds in a modified ARM-PCR procedure. Forward primers for TRBV1-TRBV30 and a C-beta reverse primer served the first two PCR rounds, at about 10 cycles each. One entry per CDR3 protein results from TCRdb running MiXCR on the multiplex PCR reads. The table lists about 320,000 distinct CDR3 sequences, roughly 60% of them singletons. Unsorted whole blood yielded blood RNA, and germline DNA was extracted as well. The sample consisted of peripheral blood. The receptor source for this set is a man aged 40-49 years with primary liver carcinoma and hepatitis B virus infection.

The chain couples TRBV29-1 to TRBJ2-7, with D possibly TRBD2 on 5 matching bases. Germline CDR1 SQVTM, CDR2 ANQGSEA. The CDR3 has 14 residues. CDR3 sequence: CRVPSSGSSYEQYF. CDR3 nucleotide sequence: TGCAGGGTTCCGTCAAGCGGCAGCTCCTACGAGCAGTACTTC.

As for this clonotype: Because the CDR3 is missing its conserved closing phenylalanine or tryptophan, this is likely a read error. This sequence joins TRBV5-1 and TRBJ2-2; D might be TRBD1 or TRBD2, each matching 5 bases. The germline V gene encodes CDR1 SGHRS and CDR2 YFSETQ. The CDR3 is 16 residues long. CDR3 residues: CASSLSPSTDTGELFL. CDR3 nucleotide sequence: TGCGCCAGCAGCTTGAGTCCTAGCACGGACACCGGAGAGCTGTTTTTA.

The J gene is TRBJ2-4, the V gene TRBV12-1. TRBV12-1 is recorded as a pseudogene. The CDR3 length is 17 residues. The CDR3 sequence is CASSFAAAIRDRDIQYF. Here the CDR3 DNA reads TGTGCCAGCAGCTTTGCGGCAGCTATACGAGATAGAGACATTCAGTACTTC.

The V and J genes are TRBV11-3 and TRBJ2-2; 7 bases line up with TRBD2. The CDR3 spans 16 residues. V was clipped by 5 bases and J by 10 bases; unmatched bases: 16. CDR1 is SGHNT and CDR2 is YENEEA in the germline V gene. CDR3 residues: CASSQLAGGQPAELFF. The CDR3 nucleotides are TGTGCCAGCAGCCAGTTAGCGGGTGGCCAGCCCGCGGAGCTGTTTTTT.

This clonotype was seen once. The chain employs TRBV2 and TRBJ2-2, with 13 bases identical to TRBD2. The CDR3 totals 15 residues. V lost 6 bases, J lost 4 bases, and 2 bases stayed unmatched. Germline loops: CDR1 SNHLY, CDR2 FYNNEI. The CDR3 sequence is CASRGLAGATGELFF. The CDR3 DNA reads as TGTGCCAGCAGAGGACTAGCGGGAGCCACCGGGGAGCTGTTTTTT.

The table lists this clonotype with many counts. The rearrangement uses TRBV29-1 and TRBJ2-1; possibly TRBD1 for D (6 bases). This CDR3 region has 11 residues. Deletions cut 7 bases from V and 11 bases from J, with 15 bases between. CDR1 SQVTM and CDR2 ANQGSEA come from the germline V gene. As DNA, the CDR3 is TGCAGCGCCCGAGCGACAGGAAAGCAGTTCTTC. Protein sequence: CSARATGKQFF.

Worth noting for this clonotype: This could be a read error, since a much larger clone is one nucleotide away. This chain uses TRBV5-8 with TRBJ2-2; D might be TRBD1 (7 bases). Germline CDR1 is SGHTS and CDR2 is YDEGEE. This CDR3 has 14 residues. CDR3 DNA: TGTGCCAGCAGCCTTGGACTATCCAGGGGGGAGCCGTTTTTT. Protein: CASSLGLSRGEPFF.

This chain joins TRBV29-1 and TRBJ1-2; D perhaps matches TRBD1 (6 bases). The CDR3 covers 16 residues. Germline assignment: CDR1 SQVTM and CDR2 ANQGSEA. In DNA form, the CDR3 reads TGCAGTGTCGGCCCCCGACAGGAGGGCAGGAACTATGGCTACACCTTC. Residues: CSVGPRQEGRNYGYTF. The whole variable domain, remainder taken from reference TRBV29-1 and TRBJ1-2, is SAVISQKPSRDICQRGTSLTIQCQVDSQVTMMFWYRQQPGQSLTLIATANQGSEATYESGFVIDKFPISRPNLTFSTLTVSNMSPEDSSIYLCSVGPRQEGRNYGYTFGSGTRLTVV.

Details on this clonotype: This clone may be a read error of a much larger clone one base away. The chain carries TRBV10-3 and TRBJ2-1; 11 bases line up with TRBD2. The length of the CDR3 is 15 residues. Germline V CDR1 and CDR2: ENHRY, SYGVKD. DNA of the CDR3: TGTGCCATCAGTCAGACTAGCGGGAACTACAATGAGCAGATCTTC. This translates into CAISQTSGNYNEQIF.

Comment on this clonotype: Being one base from a much bigger clone, this may be a read error. This rearrangement joins TRBV5-6 to TRBJ2-4, with D hard to call. The CDR3 totals 11 residues. The ends were cut back, 3 bases at V and 8 bases at J, with 6 bases in the middle. Per germline, CDR1 SGHDT and CDR2 YYEEEE. CDR3 coding DNA: TGTGCCAGCAGCTGTGAGGACATTCAGTACTTC. This translates into CASSCEDIQYF.

This clonotype appeared a few times. V gene TRBV6-2 or TRBV6-3 combines with J gene TRBJ2-5; TRBD2 aligns across 8 bases. The CDR3 has 14 residues. Germline V CDR1 and CDR2: MNHEY, SVGEGT. V lost 10 bases to trimming and J lost 7 bases; unmatched junction nucleotides: 14. The CDR3 coding sequence is TGTGCCACCCAAACGGGCTCCCGGGGGGGGACCCAGTACTTC. This gives the protein CATQTGSRGGTQYF.

This clonotype came up many times. The chain joins TRBV11-2 to TRBJ2-6; D may be TRBD2 (6 bases). Trimming stripped 2 bases from V and 2 bases from J, with 13 bases between. This CDR3 is built from 17 residues. CDR1 is SGHAT and CDR2 is FQNNGV in the germline V gene. The CDR3 bases are TGTGCCAGCAGCTTATGGGCGGGACGTACTGGGGCCAACGTCCTGACTTTC. Its protein product is CASSLWAGRTGANVLTF.

As for this clonotype: Just one base apart from a much larger clone, this may be a read error. The V gene is TRBV30, the J gene TRBJ2-7; TRBD1 might be the D (5 bases). From germline, CDR1 is GTSNPN and CDR2 SVGIG (reference sequence). Trimming took off 1 base at V and 0 bases at J, with 10 bases between the two ends. The CDR3 is 14 residues long. This CDR3 is CAWSGQDNSYEQYF. Here the CDR3 DNA reads TGTGCCTGGAGTGGCCAGGACAACTCCTACGAGCAGTACTTC.

Many counts were recorded for this clonotype. The rearrangement joins TRBV29-1 to TRBJ2-7; 8 bases map to TRBD1. The CDR3 contains 13 residues. The germline V gene has CDR1 SQVTM and CDR2 ANQGSEA. J gave up 1 base and V 2 bases, and 1 base lay outside the gene matches. The CDR3 loop reads CSVERTGSYEQYF. The CDR3 nucleotides read TGCAGCGTTGAAAGGACAGGGTCCTACGAGCAGTACTTC.

On this clonotype: At one end, the junction sequence differs from germline, possibly due to a read error. This rearrangement joins TRBV10-2 to TRBJ2-1, with no clear D. Germline V gene data show CDR1 as WSHSY and CDR2 as SAAADI. The CDR3 is made up of 15 amino acids. The CDR3 here is CASSAPPTEDNEQLF. CDR3 bases: TGCGCCAGCAGCGCCCCACCCACCGAAGACAATGAGCAGTTATTC.

This clonotype was observed once. A much larger clonotype is one base distant, so this may be a read error. For the CDR3, the DNA is TGTGCCAGCAGCCAAGTTGCGAGCGGCCGGGCGTTGGGCACAGATACGAAGTATTTT. Translated: CASSQVASGRALGTDTKYF. This rearrangement joins TRBV4-2 to TRBJ2-3; tentative D call: TRBD2 (5 bases). This CDR3 is built from 19 residues. Germline CDR1 LGHNA, CDR2 YNFKEQ.

This clonotype was found once. This may be a read error: a much more frequent sequence differs by one nucleotide. The chain joins TRBV29-1 to TRBJ2-1, with TRBD2 matching 7 bases. Per germline, CDR1 SQVTM and CDR2 ANQGSEA. The V segment lost 4 bases and the J segment 7 bases; nucleotides outside the gene matches: 16. The CDR3 runs to 16 residues. CDR3 coding DNA: TGCAGCGTTGGGGAAATCCGGGAGGCGTTTGGTAATGAGCAGTTCTTC. Protein product: CSVGEIREAFGNEQFF.

At least ten counts were recorded for this clonotype. CDR3 amino acids: CASKLAGANTGELFF. In DNA, the CDR3 is TGTGCCAGCAAACTAGCGGGAGCGAACACCGGGGAGCTGTTTTTT. V is TRBV6-5 and J is TRBJ2-2; 11 bases map to TRBD2. The germline V gene has CDR1 MNHEY and CDR2 SVGAGI. The J segment lost 0 bases and the V segment lost 7 bases, leaving 1 base of the junction unmatched. The CDR3 loop spans 15 amino acids.

This clonotype was detected ten times or more. This rearrangement joins TRBV29-1 to TRBJ2-3; 9 nucleotides agree with TRBD1. The CDR3 runs 13 residues. The V and J ends lost 5 bases and 8 bases, in that order; junction bases with no gene match: 8. Germline lookup yields CDR1 SQVTM and CDR2 ANQGSEA. The CDR3 protein is CSVYRGLEGTQYF. DNA for the CDR3: TGCAGCGTTTACAGGGGGCTAGAGGGTACGCAGTATTTT.

About this clonotype itself: A junction boundary mismatches the germline segment, possibly from a read error. The chain recombines TRBV6-2 or TRBV6-3 with TRBJ2-5, with D possibly being TRBD2 (6 bases). Germline V gene data show CDR1 as MNHEY and CDR2 as SVGEGT. The CDR3 is 14 residues long. The CDR3 loop is CPSSYGGTQETQYF. The DNA of the CDR3 is TGTCCCAGCAGTTACGGCGGGACTCAAGAGACCCAGTACTTC.

This clonotype was detected only once. The junction does not match germline at one end; this may be a read error. The gene calls are TRBV5-6 and TRBJ2-6; maybe TRBD1 (6 bases). The V gene's germline CDR1 is SGHDT and CDR2 YYEEEE. This CDR3 is built from 16 residues. CDR3 region: CASSLAQGLGANVQTF. The DNA of the CDR3 is TGTGCCAGCAGCTTGGCCCAGGGGCTTGGGGCCAACGTCCAGACTTTC.

The chain has TRBV30 and TRBJ2-5; D gene unclear. CDR1 GTSNPN and CDR2 SVGIG come from the germline V gene (reference sequence). The V and J ends lost 1 base and 2 bases respectively, with 5 bases between them. CDR3 size: 12 residues. The CDR3 here is CAWSETQETQYF. The CDR3 DNA follows: TGTGCCTGGAGTGAGACTCAAGAGACCCAGTACTTC.

Remarks on this clonotype: Here the CDR3 omits its conserved ending phenylalanine or tryptophan, so a read error is the likely source. The V call is TRBV11-1, the J call TRBJ2-2; a possible D gene is TRBD2 (7 bases). The CDR3 loop spans 14 amino acids. Germline V gene sequence: CDR1 SGHAT, CDR2 FQDESV (reference sequence). The CDR3: CASRTSAGTRGLFC. In DNA form, the CDR3 reads TGCGCCAGCAGAACTAGCGCCGGCACCAGGGGGCTGTTTTGT.

The rearrangement uses TRBV28 and TRBJ2-3; the match to TRBD1 covers 7 bases. The germline V gene encodes CDR1 MDHEN and CDR2 SYDVKM. The CDR3 length is 15 residues. V lost 5 bases and J lost 4; bases outside the gene matches: 9. CDR3: CASSGPGQKADTQYF. DNA for the CDR3: TGTGCCAGCAGTGGACCGGGACAGAAGGCAGATACGCAGTATTTT.